This TCR beta chain was obtained from a study of blood T cell repertoires in COVID-19. In the original workflow: Amplification of reference gene primers was used by the study to estimate nucleated cell counts. The method was immunoSEQ multiplex PCR; TCRdb's version includes in-frame clones alone and lacks a portion of them. Clonal size and the V and J genes are those of that table, whereas D and trimming came from the DNA. The table lists under 200,000 clones, 80% of them singletons, with approximately 3% in the top ten. CDR1 is LNHDA and CDR2 is SQIVND in the germline V gene (reference sequence). The CDR3 totals 14 residues. V gave up 5 bases and J gave up 4 bases, with 15 bases separating them.

The chain carries TRBV19 and TRBJ2-7; D is unclear. The sample consisted of PBMCs or T cells enriched from blood (not recorded which). The receptor was isolated from a woman aged 60-75 years who had recovered from COVID-19. The CDR3: CASSPGTEPYEQYF. The CDR3 DNA reads TGTGCCAGTAGTCCTGGAACAGAGCCGTACGAGCAGTACTTC.